Listed below are T cell receptor beta chains from one sample, sequenced in a study of T-cell reconstitution after alpha-beta-depleted transplantation in children. TCRdb used MiXCR to reprocess the PCR reads, holding one entry per CDR3 protein. Of hundreds of thousands of distinct CDR3 sequences in the sample, around 7.3% were seen once. Sequenced material: peripheral blood, taken 360 days after TCRalphabeta/CD19-depleted stem cell transplant. These receptors were obtained from a female patient between 2 and 15 years old who had a stem cell transplant for Fanconi anemia, so the T cells may come from the graft donor. CDR3s include the opening cysteine and the closing phenylalanine or tryptophan. A D gene is named only where the DNA matches it firmly. The size of a clone is reported for some rows only, either as once, few or many, or as a class for expanded clones.

many	TRBV5-1	TRBJ2-4	TRBD1	TGCGCCAGCAGCTTGTACCCCTCACCGGGACAGGGGGCCCGAGGCACAAACATTCAGTACTTC	CASSLYPSPGQGARGTNIQYF
few	TRBV6-5	TRBJ2-7	-	TGTGCCAGCAGTTCCCACAGCTACGAGCAGTACTTC	CASSSHSYEQYF
few	TRBV27	TRBJ2-1	TRBD2	TGTGCCAGCAGTTTACATGTCTTGGGGGGGTCCTACAATGAGCAGTTCTTC	CASSLHVLGGSYNEQFF
many	TRBV30	TRBJ2-7	-	TGTGCCTGGACGGGAAGGACTGGCTTGAGCTCCTACGAGCAGTACTTC	CAWTGRTGLSSYEQYF
many	TRBV2	TRBJ2-3	-	TGTGCCAGCACGGTCACGGATACGCAGTATTTT	CASTVTDTQYF
-	TRBV7-2	TRBJ2-5	-	TGTGCCAGCACCCAAGGAGGGTTTCCTGGGGAGACCCAGTACTTC	CASTQGGFPGETQYF
many	TRBV12-3/TRBV12-4	TRBJ2-2	-	TGTGCCAGCAGCCTCACTGAGTTCGGGGATACCGGGGAGCTGTTTTTT	CASSLTEFGDTGELFF
many	TRBV12-3/TRBV12-4	TRBJ1-1	TRBD1	TGTGCCAGCAGTCGCTATATGGGGGGACAGGGGGCCACTGAAGCTTTCTTT	CASSRYMGGQGATEAFF
few	TRBV9	TRBJ2-2	TRBD2	TGTGCCAGCAGCGTCTTAGCGGGGGAGTACACCGGGGAGCTGTTTTTT	CASSVLAGEYTGELFF
many	TRBV24-1	TRBJ2-5	-	TGTGCCACCAGTGATTTGCAAGGTCTAGAAGAGACCCAGTACTTC	CATSDLQGLEETQYF